The rows below give T cell receptor beta chains drawn from one sample of a study of blood T cell repertoires in COVID-19. Method: immunoSEQ multiplex PCR; TCRdb's copy keeps in-frame clones and lacks some. The sample yields around 180,000 clones, about 86% seen once. Sequenced material: peripheral blood. All receptors come from a man aged 65 to 85 with active or convalescent COVID-19. Both conserved end residues are part of each CDR3. Fields, in order: CDR3 protein, J gene, D gene, V gene. D genes are given only for firm matches.

CASSRSRPLDTQYF TRBJ2-3 . TRBV18
CATSSRLKTGYTEAFF TRBJ1-1 TRBD1 TRBV15
CASSPPGDVGNGGYTF TRBJ1-2 . TRBV28
CASSSTGGGSYEQYF TRBJ2-7 . TRBV19
CASSIGRANSEAFF TRBJ1-1 . TRBV19
CASRDDRGGYGYTF TRBJ1-2 TRBD1 TRBV28
CASSLHPFSGGAMNIQYF TRBJ2-4 TRBD2 TRBV7-2
CASSGLTDYYNEQFF TRBJ2-1 . TRBV27
CASSKTGIYGQYF TRBJ2-7 . TRBV28
CASSLQGAMGNEQFF TRBJ2-1 . TRBV5-1
CAWSERKGAGDTEAFF TRBJ1-1 TRBD1 TRBV30
CASSAETDIYGYTF TRBJ1-2 . TRBV2
CASSDTTSRTEAFF TRBJ1-1 . TRBV10-1